This entry describes one TCR beta chain. As processed by the authors: Cell counts per sample came from amplifying reference gene primers. Profiled with immunoSEQ multiplex PCR; TCRdb holds only in-frame clones, not every one. The DNA gave D and trimming, while V, J and clone size come from that table. The table lists around 140,000 clones, roughly 84% of them singletons. The CDR3 sequence is 16 residues long. Unmatched junction bases numbered 5, after V lost 1 base and J lost 4 bases. Germline loops: CDR1 SGHNT, CDR2 YENEEA. The data originate from a study of blood T cell repertoires in COVID-19. Study-wide context: COVID-19 samples collected from the United States, Italy and Spain covered acute and convalescent phases.

Seattle patient enrollment occurred during active infection, with longitudinal follow-up thereafter. Material for sequencing was peripheral blood. This clonotype was obtained from a young man with COVID-19, enrolled during active disease. The chain links TRBV11-3 to TRBJ2-3, with 10 bases fitting TRBD2. CDR3: CASSLGLAGVPDTQYF. The CDR3 nucleotides read TGTGCCAGCAGCTTAGGCCTAGCGGGAGTCCCAGATACGCAGTATTTT.